This T cell receptor (beta chain) was observed in a study of vaccination and CD4 T cells after COVID-19. Overall study: For each participant, vaccination comprised two doses of either the BNT162b2 or the mRNA-1273 vaccine. Post-vaccination sampling time points for a few convalescent patients were day 14 and days 161 to 241. Median time from second vaccine dose to sampling was 72 days (14 to 241).

The time point is: late sampling 161 to 241 days after vaccination in a few convalescent patients. Treatment in this sample: roughly ten-day PBMC culture with coronavirus spike peptide pools or control peptides (ViraFEST assay). CDR1 is MGHDK, CDR2 SYGVNS, per germline. Trimming left V 4 bases short and J 5 bases short, with 9 bases between. The CDR3 is made up of 12 amino acids. This clonotype was counted a single time. The antigen is not known. The Oncomine TCR Beta short-read assay was applied to DNA of cultured CD4+ T cells. It was cultured CD4+ T cells from which genomic DNA was extracted. TCRdb re-analysed the PCR reads in MiXCR, keeping a single row per CDR3 protein. The sample includes some 20,000 distinct CDR3 sequences, around two fifths of them seen just once.

V is TRBV25-1 and J is TRBJ2-7; D might be TRBD1 (6 bases). The receptor's source is a human donor who had recovered from COVID-19. The sample here was CD4+ T cells from blood, cultured in vitro, taken about 7 months after SARS-CoV-2 vaccination. CDR3 in amino acids: CASSGRGNEQYF. As DNA, the CDR3 is TGTGCCAGCAGTGGCAGGGGCAACGAGCAGTACTTC.